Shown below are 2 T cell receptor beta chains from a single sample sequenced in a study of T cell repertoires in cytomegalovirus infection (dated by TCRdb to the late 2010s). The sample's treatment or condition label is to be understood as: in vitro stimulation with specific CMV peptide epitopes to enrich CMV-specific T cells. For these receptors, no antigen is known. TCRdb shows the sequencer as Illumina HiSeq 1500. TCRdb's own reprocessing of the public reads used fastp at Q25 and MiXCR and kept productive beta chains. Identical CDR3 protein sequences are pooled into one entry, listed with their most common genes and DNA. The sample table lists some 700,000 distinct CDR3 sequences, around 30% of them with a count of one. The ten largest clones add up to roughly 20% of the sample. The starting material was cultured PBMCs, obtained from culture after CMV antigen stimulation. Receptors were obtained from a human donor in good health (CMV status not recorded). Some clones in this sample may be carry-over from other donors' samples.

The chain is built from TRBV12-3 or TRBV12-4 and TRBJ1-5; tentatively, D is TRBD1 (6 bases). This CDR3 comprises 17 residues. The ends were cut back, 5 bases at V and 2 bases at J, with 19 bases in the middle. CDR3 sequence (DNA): TGTGCCAGCAGTACCCGGGGGGCCGGTGGCGGCAATCAGCCCCAGCATTTT. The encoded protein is CASSTRGAGGGNQPQHF.

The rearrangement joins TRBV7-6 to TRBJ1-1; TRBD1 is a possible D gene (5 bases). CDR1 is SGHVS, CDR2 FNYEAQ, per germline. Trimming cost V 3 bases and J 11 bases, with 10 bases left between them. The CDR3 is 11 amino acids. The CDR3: CASSFRGVAFF. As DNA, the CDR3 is TGTGCCAGCAGCTTCCGGGGGGTGGCTTTCTTT.